The 21 T cell receptor beta chains below come from one sample, sequenced in a study of shared clonotypes between healthy human individuals. Sequenced by immunoSEQ multiplex PCR; TCRdb stores in-frame clones only, minus some. The sample records 2 million to 3 million clones, approximately 94% being singletons. The sequencing sample was made of naive CD4+ T cells from PBMCs. Stated subset: CD45RA+ positively selected. All receptors derive from a man between 18 and 35 years old in good health. Some clones in this sample may be carry-over from other donors' samples.

The chain has TRBV7-6 and TRBJ2-3; D remains unclear. The CDR3 consists of 12 residues. Trimming cost V 5 bases and J 6 bases, with 9 bases left between them. Germline CDR1 reads SGHVS; CDR2 reads FNYEAQ. The CDR3 loop reads CASSPVTDTQYF. CDR3 in DNA: TGTGCCAGCAGCCCAGTTACCGATACGCAGTATTTT. The variable domain in full, completed from reference TRBV7-6 and TRBJ2-3, reads GAGVSQSPRYKVTKRGQDVALRCDPISGHVSLYWYRQALGQGPEFLTYFNYEAQQDKSGLPNDRFSAERPEGSISTLTIQRTEQRDSAMYRCASSPVTDTQYFGPGTRLTVL.

This clone has only a few counts. Additional DNA sequences in this sample encode the identical CDR3. The chain joins TRBV6-1 to TRBJ1-5; TRBD1 aligns across 8 bases. The CDR3 loop spans 13 amino acids. Germline V lookup: CDR1 MNHNS, CDR2 SASEGT. The junction had 1 base not matched to a gene; V was cut back by 4 bases and J by 5 bases. Here the CDR3 reads CASSADRDQPQHF. CDR3 sequence (DNA): TGTGCCAGCAGTGCGGACAGGGATCAGCCCCAGCATTTT.

The chain couples TRBV18 to TRBJ2-2, with 10 bases fitting TRBD1. The CDR3 totals 14 residues. Germline CDR1 and CDR2: KGHSH and LQKENI. With V trimmed by 10 bases and J by 6 bases, 8 bases remained unmatched. The CDR3 sequence: CATTLTGGAGELFF. The CDR3 DNA follows: TGTGCCACCACGTTGACAGGGGGCGCCGGGGAGCTGTTTTTT. Variable domain in full (rest from reference TRBV18 and TRBJ2-2): NAGVMQNPRHLVRRRGQEARLRCSPMKGHSHVYWYRQLPEEGLKFMVYLQKENIIDESGMPKERFSAEFPKEGPSILRIQQVVRGDSAAYFCATTLTGGAGELFFGEGSRLTVL.

The CDR3 nucleotides are TGCAGCGTTGAAGATTGGCACAGGACCCAGTACTTC. As protein: CSVEDWHRTQYF. The rearrangement uses TRBV29-1 and TRBJ2-5, with unresolved D. CDR3 length: 12 amino acids. V dropped 0 bases and J dropped 7 bases, with 9 bases sitting between them. Germline V lookup: CDR1 SQVTM, CDR2 ANQGSEA. The complete variable domain, with remaining parts taken from reference TRBV29-1 and TRBJ2-5, reads SAVISQKPSRDICQRGTSLTIQCQVDSQVTMMFWYRQQPGQSLTLIATANQGSEATYESGFVIDKFPISRPNLTFSTLTVSNMSPEDSSIYLCSVEDWHRTQYFGPGTRLLVL.

This chain connects TRBV6-1 to TRBJ2-3; D ambiguous. Germline V gene data show CDR1 as MNHNS and CDR2 as SASEGT. Trimming left V 4 bases short and J 1 base short, with 12 bases between. The CDR3 is 15 amino acids. The CDR3 DNA sequence: TGTGCCAGCAGTGGGGTCGTACGGGGCACAGATACGCAGTATTTT. Translation gives CASSGVVRGTDTQYF.

The chain carries TRBV6-5 and TRBJ2-7; D uncertain. The V gene's germline CDR1 is MNHEY and CDR2 SVGAGI. CDR3 size: 13 residues. Trimming pared 5 bases from V and 3 bases from J, leaving 11 bases between. The CDR3 nucleotides are TGTGCCAGCAGTCCCAGCAGATTCTACGAGCAGTACTTC. Residues: CASSPSRFYEQYF.

This sequence joins TRBV28 and TRBJ2-1; 8 bases are shared with TRBD1. The CDR3 is 13 amino acids. Germline lookup yields CDR1 MDHEN and CDR2 SYDVKM. With 10 bases clipped from V and 6 bases from J, the junction kept 8 bases outside the gene matches. CDR3 amino acids: CATRQGNINEQFF. CDR3 in DNA: TGTGCCACTCGACAGGGGAATATCAATGAGCAGTTCTTC.

The gene calls are TRBV6-5 and TRBJ2-7; maybe TRBD1 (7 bases). Looked up from germline, CDR1 is MNHEY and CDR2 is SVGAGI. CDR3 length: 14 amino acids. Trimming pared 7 bases from V and 2 bases from J, leaving 15 bases between. CDR3 sequence (DNA): TGTGCCAGCATCCCAGGGGGGTTCCCCTACGAGCAGTACTTC. It codes for CASIPGGFPYEQYF.

The chain recombines TRBV19 with TRBJ1-5; no firm D call. Trimming left V 5 bases short and J 0 bases short, with 11 bases between. Germline loops: CDR1 LNHDA, CDR2 SQIVND (reference sequence). The CDR3 consists of 15 residues. This CDR3 is CASSDGSYSNQPQHF. Here the CDR3 DNA reads TGTGCCAGTAGTGACGGATCTTATAGCAATCAGCCCCAGCATTTT.

As regards this clone: Other DNA sequences within the sample encode an identical CDR3. This chain connects TRBV9 to TRBJ1-1; D gene ambiguous. The CDR3 totals 14 residues. The V and J ends lost 0 bases and 1 base respectively, with 7 bases between them. Germline-derived CDR1 and CDR2 are SGDLS and YYNGEE. DNA of the CDR3: TGTGCCAGCAGCGTAGAACCGGGGAACACTGAAGCTTTCTTT. This codes for CASSVEPGNTEAFF.

This clone was recorded only once. The chain combines TRBV28 with TRBJ2-2; 9 bases align to TRBD1. The germline gives CDR1 MDHEN, CDR2 SYDVKM. The CDR3 totals 16 residues. With V trimmed by 5 bases and J by 2 bases, 6 bases remained unmatched. CDR3 DNA: TGTGCCAGCAGTCTCCTTACAGGGGGCAACACCGGGGAGCTGTTTTTT. This translates into CASSLLTGGNTGELFF.

The gene calls are TRBV5-1 and TRBJ2-7; D is unclear. CDR1 is SGHRS and CDR2 is YFSETQ in the germline V gene. The CDR3 loop spans 11 amino acids. V lost 4 bases to trimming and J lost 3 bases, with 5 bases between them. Here the CDR3 DNA reads TGCGCCAGCAGCGAGGACTACGAGCAGTACTTC. Translation gives CASSEDYEQYF.

This chain uses TRBV5-6 with TRBJ2-3; D remains unclear. The CDR3 runs to 12 residues. V was shortened by 1 base and J by 4 bases, with 4 bases between the two germline ends. Germline V gene sequence: CDR1 SGHDT, CDR2 YYEEEE. CDR3 bases: TGTGCCAGCAGCTTGTATCCAGATACGCAGTATTTT. This gives the protein CASSLYPDTQYF.

The sample holds one count of this clone. The junction differs from germline at one of its ends, possibly a read error. The chain couples TRBV15 to TRBJ1-2, with D perhaps matching TRBD1 (5 bases). The CDR3 is 15 amino acids. Germline values: CDR1 LNHNV, CDR2 YYDKDF (reference sequence). CDR3 sequence reads: CATGRILTVNYGYTF. CDR3 nucleotide sequence: TGTGCCACCGGCAGAATCTTGACAGTTAACTATGGCTACACCTTC.

Only a few counts were recorded for this clone. This sample also contains other DNA sequences that code for the same CDR3. The rearrangement uses TRBV5-1 and TRBJ2-2; D tentatively reads TRBD1 or TRBD2 (5 bases each). CDR1 is SGHRS and CDR2 is YFSETQ in the germline V gene. The CDR3 contains 14 residues. Trimming shortened V by 3 bases and J by 2 bases, and 8 bases separated the two germline ends. The CDR3 DNA reads TGCGCCAGCAGCTCGGGACCCAACACCGGGGAGCTGTTTTTT. Translating it yields CASSSGPNTGELFF.

In this sample, this clone turned up once. This rearrangement joins TRBV5-4 to TRBJ1-3; D not certain. Trimming left V 1 base short and J 7 bases short, with 12 bases between. Per germline, CDR1 SGHNT and CDR2 YYREEE (reference sequence). The CDR3 length is 14 residues. CDR3: CASSLRSGGNTIYF. CDR3 nucleotide sequence: TGTGCCAGCAGCTTGAGGTCCGGAGGGAACACCATATATTTT. Complete variable domain (other parts from reference TRBV5-4 and TRBJ1-3): ETGVTQSPTHLIKTRGQQVTLRCSSQSGHNTVSWYQQALGQGPQFIFQYYREEENGRGNFPPRFSGLQFPNYSSELNVNALELDDSALYLCASSLRSGGNTIYFGEGSWLTVV.

This clone was observed once. The CDR3 here is CASSQEFRLAAEVTYNEQFF. The CDR3, as DNA: TGCGCCAGCAGCCAAGAATTTAGGTTAGCGGCAGAAGTCACCTACAATGAGCAGTTCTTC. The chain links TRBV4-1 to TRBJ2-1; a possible D gene is TRBD2 (6 bases). This CDR3 contains 20 residues. Germline CDR1 reads MGHRA; CDR2 reads YSYEKL. V was clipped by 0 bases and J by 2 bases, with 23 bases between them.

Only one count was recorded for this clone. This sequence joins TRBV15 and TRBJ1-2, with D maybe TRBD1 (5 bases). Germline V gene data show CDR1 as LNHNV and CDR2 as YYDKDF (reference sequence). The CDR3 has 14 residues. The V gene lost 5 bases and the J gene lost 7 bases, with 17 bases spanning the gap. The CDR3 nucleotides read TGTGCCACCAGCGGAAGGGGACTTGCTCGTGGCTACACCTTC. As protein: CATSGRGLARGYTF.

This clone was recorded once. The V call is TRBV6-4, the J call TRBJ2-7, with D possibly matching TRBD1 (6 bases). From germline, CDR1 is MRHNA and CDR2 SNTAGT. This CDR3 is built from 15 residues. V lost 6 bases and J lost 2, with 17 bases in between. The CDR3 sequence: CASSLNRAPPYEQYF. The CDR3 DNA is TGTGCCAGCAGCCTTAACAGGGCTCCCCCCTACGAGCAGTACTTC.

Notes on this clone: Other DNA sequences in this specimen translate into the identical CDR3. DNA for the CDR3: TGTGCCAGCAGCCAAGATGCAGGGCAGAACACCGGGGAGCTGTTTTTT. Protein sequence: CASSQDAGQNTGELFF. This chain uses TRBV4-2 with TRBJ2-2; D might be TRBD1 (5 bases). Germline V gene lookup returns CDR1 LGHNA and CDR2 YNFKEQ. V lost 0 bases and J lost 1, with 9 bases in between. The CDR3 is made up of 16 amino acids.

Only one count was recorded for this clone. The V and J genes are TRBV27 and TRBJ1-2, with D possibly matching TRBD1 (6 bases). Per the germline V gene, CDR1 is MNHEY and CDR2 is SMNVEV (reference sequence). The CDR3 sequence is 15 residues long. Trimming stripped 2 bases from V and 2 bases from J, with 12 bases between. The CDR3 DNA sequence: TGTGCCAGCAGTTTAGGGGGGGCGCGGAACTATGGCTACACCTTC. Protein product: CASSLGGARNYGYTF.